This T cell receptor beta chain appears in the sequencing data of a study of memory CD4+ T cells and cytomegalovirus serostatus. The study, taken as a whole, reports: About 40% of the roughly 150 known CMV-associated TCRbeta sequences appeared in CD4+ memory.

Comments on this clone: Its cognate antigen is unknown.

The CDR3 consists of 14 residues. V was shortened by 7 bases and J by 6 bases, with 16 bases between the two germline ends. The germline gives CDR1 SNHLY, CDR2 FYNNEI. Single viable CD3+CD4+CD8-CD45RO+ cells were sorted as the memory CD4+ T cells. The repertoire was sequenced with immunoSEQ multiplex PCR; TCRdb's copy has only in-frame clones and lacks some. This sample has 40,000 to 55,000 clones, with about 78% found just once. The chain recombines TRBV2 with TRBJ2-1; weak D call: TRBD2 (5 bases). This receptor was taken from an adult in good health and CMV-seronegative. The sample was memory CD4+ T cells from blood. The CDR3: CASTRLGAGNEQFF. CDR3 coding DNA: TGTGCCAGCACGCGGTTGGGAGCCGGCAATGAGCAGTTCTTC.